The T cell receptor (beta chain) described here comes from a study of T cells in Graves' hyperthyroidism and ophthalmopathy. The overall study: Peripheral blood was acquired at first diagnosis, ahead of any therapy whatsoever.

The study left out patients who had uncontrolled infection, other autoimmune disease, pregnancy or lactation. The investigators amplified TCR beta CDR3 regions from RNA transcripts. When the TCR CDR3 underwent first-round RT-PCR, the HTBI primer set was used. TCRdb passed the multiplex PCR reads through MiXCR, listing each CDR3 protein once. The table shows some 300,000 distinct CDR3 sequences, with roughly 19% occurring only once. Study outcomes and limitations: Prediction of ophthalmopathy progression came a median roughly 6.4 months pre-onset.

This clonotype was picked up a small number of times. The antigen is unknown. V dropped 5 bases and J dropped 4; count of bases not matched to a gene: 5. The CDR3 runs to 15 residues. CDR1 LGHDT and CDR2 YNNKEL come from the germline V gene (reference sequence). The TCR originated in a man aged 45-60 years with Graves' ophthalmopathy. Sequencing was carried out using blood. The chain has TRBV3-1 and TRBJ1-3; 10 bases agree with TRBD1. CDR3 sequence: CASSKGTGVGNTIYF. CDR3 bases: TGTGCCAGCAGCAAGGGGACAGGGGTAGGAAACACCATATATTTT.